This T cell receptor beta chain was sequenced in a study of cytomegalovirus exposure and HLA in healthy donors. Broader study findings: Earlier results showed most TCR beta V segments being productive about 87% or about 30% of the time. Cytomegalovirus status was reportedly diagnosed by the classifier with high specificity and sensitivity. Presence/absence analyses assumed roughly uniform sequencing depth across donors, which may not hold.

Remarks on this clone: Its specificity is not known.

Trimming stripped 10 bases from V and 4 bases from J, with 22 bases between. In germline, CDR1 is SNHLY, CDR2 FYNNEI. This CDR3 has 15 residues. Primers: 60 Vbeta forward and 13 Jbeta reverse. In the source study's methods: Around 9.9 million shared chains were among the approximately 80 million unique TCR beta chains that a later analysis counted. The assay was immunoSEQ multiplex PCR, and TCRdb's table has in-frame clones only and misses some. V, J and clone size derive from that table, while D and trimming were established from the DNA sequence. The table includes around 130,000 clones, 80% detected once.

This receptor was obtained from a man younger than 45 in good health and CMV-seronegative. This chain connects TRBV2 to TRBJ2-5; tentative D call: TRBD1 (5 bases). The specimen was PBMCs. In nucleotides, the CDR3 is TGTGCCACCCTTGGGGCAGGACGATTGGCAGAGACCCAGTACTTC. Translation gives CATLGAGRLAETQYF.